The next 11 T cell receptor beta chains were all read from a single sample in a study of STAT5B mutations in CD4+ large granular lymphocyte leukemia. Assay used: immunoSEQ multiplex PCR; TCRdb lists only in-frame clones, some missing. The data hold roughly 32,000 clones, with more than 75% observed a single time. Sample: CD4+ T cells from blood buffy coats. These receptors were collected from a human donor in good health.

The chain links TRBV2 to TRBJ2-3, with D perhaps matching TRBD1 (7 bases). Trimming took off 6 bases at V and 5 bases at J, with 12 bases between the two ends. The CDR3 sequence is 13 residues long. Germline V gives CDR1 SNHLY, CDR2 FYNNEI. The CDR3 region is CASRNQGGDTQYF. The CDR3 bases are TGTGCCAGCAGGAACCAGGGGGGAGATACGCAGTATTTT. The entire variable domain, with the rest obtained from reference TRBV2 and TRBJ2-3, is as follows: EPEVTQTPSHQVTQMGQEVILRCVPISNHLYFYWYRQILGQKVEFLVSFYNNEISEKSEIFDDQFSVERPDGSNFTLKIRSTKLEDSAMYFCASRNQGGDTQYFGPGTRLTVL.

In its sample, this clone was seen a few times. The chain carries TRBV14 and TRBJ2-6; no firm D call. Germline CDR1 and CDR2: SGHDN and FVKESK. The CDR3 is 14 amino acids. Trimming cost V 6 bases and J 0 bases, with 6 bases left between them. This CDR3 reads CASRASSGANVLTF. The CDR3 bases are TGTGCCAGCAGAGCCAGCTCTGGGGCCAACGTCCTGACTTTC.

The CDR3: CASSKGQGNRNTIYF. In DNA form, the CDR3 reads TGTGCCAGCAGCAAAGGACAGGGGAATAGAAACACCATATATTTT. V gene TRBV7-9 combines with J gene TRBJ1-3; 9 nucleotides agree with TRBD1. The length of the CDR3 is 15 residues. The ends lost 5 bases at V and 5 bases at J; junction bases unmatched: 7. The germline V gene encodes CDR1 SEHNR and CDR2 FQNEAQ (reference sequence).

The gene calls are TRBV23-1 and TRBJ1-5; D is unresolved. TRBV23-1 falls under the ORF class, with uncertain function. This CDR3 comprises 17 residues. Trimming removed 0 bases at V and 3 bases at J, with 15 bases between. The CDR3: CASSQSPLRKDNQPQHF. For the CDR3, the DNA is TGCGCCAGCAGTCAATCCCCCCTGAGGAAGGACAATCAGCCCCAGCATTTT.

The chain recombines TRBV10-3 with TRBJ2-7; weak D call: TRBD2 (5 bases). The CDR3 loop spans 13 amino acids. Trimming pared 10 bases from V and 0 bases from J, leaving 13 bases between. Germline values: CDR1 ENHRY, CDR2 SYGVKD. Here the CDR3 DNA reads TGTGCCAGCACATCCGGGAACTCCTACGAGCAGTACTTC. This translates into CASTSGNSYEQYF.

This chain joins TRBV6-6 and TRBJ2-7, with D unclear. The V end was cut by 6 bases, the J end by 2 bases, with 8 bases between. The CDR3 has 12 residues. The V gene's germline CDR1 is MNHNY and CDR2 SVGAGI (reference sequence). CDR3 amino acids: CASRHTAYEQYF. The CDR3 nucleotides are TGTGCCAGCAGGCACACAGCCTACGAGCAGTACTTC.

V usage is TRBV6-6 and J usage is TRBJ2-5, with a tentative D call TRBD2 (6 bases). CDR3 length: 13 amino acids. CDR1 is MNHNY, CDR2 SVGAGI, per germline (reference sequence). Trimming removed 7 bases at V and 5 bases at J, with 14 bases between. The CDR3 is CASTLEGWETQYF. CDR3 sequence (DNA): TGTGCCAGCACTTTGGAGGGGTGGGAGACCCAGTACTTC.

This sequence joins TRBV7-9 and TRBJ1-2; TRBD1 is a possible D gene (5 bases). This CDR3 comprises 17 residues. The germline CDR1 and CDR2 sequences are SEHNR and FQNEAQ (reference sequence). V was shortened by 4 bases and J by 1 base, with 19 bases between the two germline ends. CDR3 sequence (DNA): TGTGCCAGCAGCTCCCCGGAGGTGGCAGGGCATAACTATGGCTACACCTTC. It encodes CASSSPEVAGHNYGYTF.

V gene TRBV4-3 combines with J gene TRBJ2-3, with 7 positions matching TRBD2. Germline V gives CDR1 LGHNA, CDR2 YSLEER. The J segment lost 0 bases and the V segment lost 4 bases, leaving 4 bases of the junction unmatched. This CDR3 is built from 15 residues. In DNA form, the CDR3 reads TGCGCCAGCAGCCGCCGGGACTACAGCACAGATACGCAGTATTTT. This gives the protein CASSRRDYSTDTQYF.

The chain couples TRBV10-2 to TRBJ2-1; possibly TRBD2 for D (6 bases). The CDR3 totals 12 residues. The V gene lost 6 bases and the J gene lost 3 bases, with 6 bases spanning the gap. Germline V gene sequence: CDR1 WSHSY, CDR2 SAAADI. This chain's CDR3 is CASSGGYNEQFF. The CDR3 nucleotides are TGCGCCAGCAGCGGGGGCTACAATGAGCAGTTCTTC.

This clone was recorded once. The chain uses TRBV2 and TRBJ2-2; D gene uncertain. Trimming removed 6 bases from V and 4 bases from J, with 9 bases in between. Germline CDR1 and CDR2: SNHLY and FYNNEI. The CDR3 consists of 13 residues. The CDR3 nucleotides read TGTGCCAGCAGACGACAAGCCACCGGGGAGCTGTTTTTT. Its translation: CASRRQATGELFF.